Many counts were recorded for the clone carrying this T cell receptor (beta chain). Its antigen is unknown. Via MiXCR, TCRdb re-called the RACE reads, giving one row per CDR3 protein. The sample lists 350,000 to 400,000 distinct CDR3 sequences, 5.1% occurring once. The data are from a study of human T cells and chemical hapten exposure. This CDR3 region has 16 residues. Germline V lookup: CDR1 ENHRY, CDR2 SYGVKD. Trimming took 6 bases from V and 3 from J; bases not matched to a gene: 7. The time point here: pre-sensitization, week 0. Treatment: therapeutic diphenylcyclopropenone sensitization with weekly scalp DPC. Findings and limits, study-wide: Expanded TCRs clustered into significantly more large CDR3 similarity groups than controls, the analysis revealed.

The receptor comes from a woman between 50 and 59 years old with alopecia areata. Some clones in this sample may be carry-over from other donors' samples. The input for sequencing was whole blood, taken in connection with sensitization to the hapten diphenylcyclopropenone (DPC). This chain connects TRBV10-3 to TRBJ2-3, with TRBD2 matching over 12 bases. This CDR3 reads CAIRIPGLAGTDTQYF. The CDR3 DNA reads TGTGCCATCAGAATTCCGGGACTAGCGGGTACAGATACGCAGTATTTT.